One and the same sample provided the 30 T cell receptor beta chains below, sequenced in a study of early T cells in non-severe SARS-CoV-2 infection. Via MiXCR, TCRdb re-called the 5' RACE reads, giving one row per CDR3 protein. The sample includes 70,000 to 75,000 distinct CDR3 sequences, about 12% seen only once; the top ten take about 4.2%. The sequenced sample was whole blood. The origin of the receptors is an adult who was a healthcare worker with PCR-confirmed SARS-CoV-2 infection or an uninfected control (not recorded which).

The genes are TRBV19 and TRBJ2-3, with 7 nucleotides matching TRBD1. The CDR3 is 16 residues long. Trimming at V came to 5 bases and at J to 3 bases, leaving 11 bases not matched to a gene. Germline V gene data show CDR1 as LNHDA and CDR2 as SQIVND (reference sequence). In nucleotides, the CDR3 is TGTGCCAGTAGTGCTCTAACAGGGGTGATGACAGATACGCAGTATTTT. This gives the protein CASSALTGVMTDTQYF.

V and J are TRBV5-1 and TRBJ2-3; D not certain. The length of the CDR3 is 14 residues. Germline V lookup: CDR1 SGHRS, CDR2 YFSETQ. V dropped 0 bases and J dropped 0 bases, with 5 bases sitting between them. CDR3 protein: CASSLEKSTDTQYF. The CDR3 nucleotides are TGCGCCAGCAGCTTGGAGAAGAGCACAGATACGCAGTATTTT.

In its sample, this clonotype was seen a few times. The chain employs TRBV3-1 and TRBJ1-2; weak D call: TRBD1 (6 bases). CDR3 length equals 17 residues. The germline gives CDR1 LGHDT, CDR2 YNNKEL (reference sequence). V gave up 2 bases and J gave up 8 bases, with 24 bases separating them. CDR3 DNA: TGTGCCAGCAGCCAAAACCATCGTGGCAGGGGCCGCCCCGGCTACACCTTC. Translated, it gives CASSQNHRGRGRPGYTF.

The chain couples TRBV5-1 to TRBJ2-3; the D is unclear. CDR3 length: 12 residues. The germline V and J ends were trimmed by 9 bases and 3 bases, with 11 bases remaining between them. Germline values: CDR1 SGHRS, CDR2 YFSETQ. The DNA of the CDR3 is TGCGCCAACAAGAGTTGGACAGATACGCAGTATTTT. This encodes CANKSWTDTQYF.

This clonotype was recorded many times. The chain employs TRBV6-6 and TRBJ1-3, with 9 nucleotides matching TRBD1. The CDR3 extends over 21 amino acids. With 2 bases clipped from V and 1 base from J, the junction kept 18 bases outside the gene matches. Germline V gene data show CDR1 as MNHNY and CDR2 as SVGAGI (reference sequence). The CDR3, as DNA: TGTGCCAGCAGTTACCCCCGACAGGGGGGCCATCCCTCCGATTCTGGAAACACCATATATTTT. Amino acids: CASSYPRQGGHPSDSGNTIYF.

The CDR3 spells CASRRQGDEQYF. CDR3 coding DNA: TGTGCCAGCAGAAGACAGGGGGACGAGCAGTACTTC. The chain combines TRBV7-9 with TRBJ2-7; 9 bases agree with TRBD1. The trim removed 6 bases at V and 5 bases at J, leaving 2 bases unmatched. The CDR3 has 12 residues. Germline assignment: CDR1 SEHNR and CDR2 FQNEAQ (reference sequence). The full variable domain, with the rest looked up from reference TRBV7-9 and TRBJ2-7, is DTGVSQNPRHKITKRGQNVTFRCDPISEHNRLYWYRQTLGQGPEFLTYFQNEAQLEKSRLLSDRFSAERPKGSFSTLEIQRTEQGDSAMYLCASRRQGDEQYFGPGTRLTVT.

This clonotype was recorded a few times. The chain is built from TRBV6-6 and TRBJ2-1; D is undetermined. V lost 2 bases to trimming and J lost 12 bases, with 8 bases between them. CDR1 and CDR2 (germline): MNHNY, SVGAGI (reference sequence). The CDR3 contains 11 residues. The CDR3 DNA follows: TGTGCCAGCAGTTACGGTGGCGGGCAGTTCTTC. The encoded protein is CASSYGGGQFF.

This clonotype has just a few counts. CDR3 amino acids: CASSLTGQAAYEQYF. The CDR3 nucleotides are TGTGCCAGCAGTTTAACGGGACAGGCAGCCTACGAGCAGTACTTC. V is TRBV27 and J is TRBJ2-7, with TRBD1 matching over 8 bases. CDR1 MNHEY and CDR2 SMNVEV come from the germline V gene (reference sequence). V shed 2 bases and J 2 bases; nucleotides not matched to a gene: 5. The CDR3 runs 15 residues.

This clonotype was recorded at least ten times. In DNA form, the CDR3 reads TGTGCCAGCAGTTCCCGGACAGGATCGAACACCGGGGAGCTGTTTTTT. This gives the protein CASSSRTGSNTGELFF. This rearrangement joins TRBV6-5 to TRBJ2-2, with 7 positions matching TRBD1. The V gene's germline CDR1 is MNHEY and CDR2 SVGAGI. V lost 4 bases to trimming and J lost 0 bases; unmatched junction nucleotides: 5. CDR3 length: 16 amino acids.

This clonotype came up many times. This rearrangement joins TRBV7-9 to TRBJ2-1; TRBD2 matches 14 bases. The CDR3 has 14 amino acids. The V gene's germline CDR1 is SEHNR and CDR2 FQNEAQ (reference sequence). With V trimmed by 3 bases and J by 11 bases, 3 bases remained unmatched. Here the CDR3 DNA reads TGTGCCAGCAGCTTGGGACTAGCGGGAGTAAAGCAGTTCTTC. This codes for CASSLGLAGVKQFF.

This clonotype was picked up a small number of times. V gene TRBV19 combines with J gene TRBJ2-1; weak D call: TRBD2 (5 bases). V lost 3 bases, J lost 9 bases, and 12 bases lay in between. This CDR3 is 13 amino acids long. CDR1 LNHDA and CDR2 SQIVND come from the germline V gene (reference sequence). In nucleotides, the CDR3 is TGTGCCAGTAGTATGTCGGGGTGGGTTGAGCAGTTCTTC. This sequence encodes CASSMSGWVEQFF.

This chain uses TRBV11-2 with TRBJ2-1; tentatively, D is TRBD2 (6 bases). Trimming shortened V by 2 bases and J by 15 bases, and 14 bases separated the two germline ends. This CDR3 region has 12 residues. CDR1 SGHAT and CDR2 FQNNGV come from the germline V gene. CDR3: CASSLQRGIPFF. CDR3 in DNA: TGTGCCAGCAGCTTACAACGGGGGATACCGTTCTTC.

This clonotype was observed a handful of times. The rearrangement joins TRBV3-1 to TRBJ2-7; D tentatively reads TRBD1 or TRBD2 (5 bases each). This CDR3 region has 10 residues. Germline lookup yields CDR1 LGHDT and CDR2 YNNKEL (reference sequence). With 5 bases removed from V and 6 bases from J, the gap between germline ends came to 5 bases. CDR3 in DNA: TGTGCCAGCAGCGGGACCGAGCAGTACTTC. As protein: CASSGTEQYF.

V is TRBV20-1 and J is TRBJ2-5; 15 bases fit TRBD2. Per germline, CDR1 DFQATT and CDR2 SNEGSKA (reference sequence). The CDR3 runs 14 residues. V dropped 5 bases and J dropped 5; count of bases not matched to a gene: 3. The CDR3 sequence: CSAGLAGGQETQYF. DNA of the CDR3: TGCAGTGCTGGACTAGCGGGGGGGCAGGAGACCCAGTACTTC.

This clonotype was observed many times. The V call is TRBV6-5, the J call TRBJ2-3; 10 bases match TRBD2. Germline-derived CDR1 and CDR2 are MNHEY and SVGAGI. Germline trimming cut 4 bases from V and 3 bases from J; bases unmatched to any gene: 4. The CDR3 is made up of 15 amino acids. In DNA form, the CDR3 reads TGTGCCAGCAGTTTCACTAGCGGGAAGACAGATACGCAGTATTTT. The encoded protein is CASSFTSGKTDTQYF.

This clonotype was picked up a small number of times. The rearrangement links TRBV7-2 to TRBJ2-5, with 14 bases lining up with TRBD2. The CDR3 runs to 16 residues. The V and J ends lost 5 bases and 5 bases, in that order; junction bases with no gene match: 7. Per the germline V gene, CDR1 is SGHTA and CDR2 is FQGNSA. This CDR3 is CASSTGTSGSWETQYF. The CDR3 DNA sequence: TGTGCCAGCAGCACTGGGACTAGCGGGAGTTGGGAGACCCAGTACTTC.

The chain recombines TRBV6-1 with TRBJ2-4; possibly TRBD1 or TRBD2 for D (5 bases each). The CDR3 loop spans 12 amino acids. Germline V gives CDR1 MNHNS, CDR2 SASEGT. Trimming pared 6 bases from V and 15 bases from J, leaving 18 bases between. The CDR3 here is CASRPGTERSYF. The CDR3 nucleotides are TGTGCCAGCAGGCCGGGGACCGAACGTTCGTACTTC.

This clonotype appeared many times. The V and J genes are TRBV3-1 and TRBJ2-2; D is perhaps TRBD1 or TRBD2 (5 bases each). Germline lookup yields CDR1 LGHDT and CDR2 YNNKEL (reference sequence). The length of the CDR3 is 14 residues. With 3 bases removed from V and 0 bases from J, the gap between germline ends came to 5 bases. CDR3 bases: TGTGCCAGCAGCCAGGGACCGAACACCGGGGAGCTGTTTTTT. This codes for CASSQGPNTGELFF.

V gene TRBV3-1 combines with J gene TRBJ1-5, with D maybe TRBD1 (6 bases). CDR3 size: 14 residues. V dropped 3 bases and J dropped 5 bases, with 11 bases sitting between them. Germline V gene lookup returns CDR1 LGHDT and CDR2 YNNKEL (reference sequence). As DNA, the CDR3 is TGTGCCAGCAGCCAGAGAGGACAGTATCAGCCCCAGCATTTT. Amino acids: CASSQRGQYQPQHF.

This clonotype was counted between two and nine times. The rearrangement joins TRBV7-9 to TRBJ2-3; no reliable D call. The CDR3 runs to 15 residues. Germline CDR1 and CDR2: SEHNR and FQNEAQ (reference sequence). Trimming pared 2 bases from V and 0 bases from J, leaving 9 bases between. The CDR3 DNA reads as TGTGCCAGCAGCTTATCCGCCAGGAGCACAGATACGCAGTATTTT. Amino acid sequence: CASSLSARSTDTQYF.

The chain employs TRBV11-2 and TRBJ2-5; 12 bases agree with TRBD2. Germline CDR1 and CDR2: SGHAT and FQNNGV. The CDR3 length is 16 residues. Losses at the gene ends were 5 bases for V and 1 base for J; bases not matched to a gene: 5. The CDR3 sequence: CASSRRLAGAQETQYF. The CDR3 coding sequence is TGTGCCAGCAGCCGTAGACTAGCGGGGGCCCAAGAGACCCAGTACTTC.

The rearrangement uses TRBV6-1 and TRBJ2-7, with TRBD1 identical over 7 bases. The CDR3 is made up of 13 amino acids. V gave up 2 bases and J gave up 3 bases; unmatched junction bases: 1. Germline-derived CDR1 and CDR2 are MNHNS and SASEGT. The CDR3 here is CASSERQGYEQYF. The CDR3 DNA follows: TGTGCCAGCAGTGAAAGACAGGGCTACGAGCAGTACTTC.

In its sample, this clonotype was seen many times. The chain couples TRBV5-1 to TRBJ2-1, with D tentatively TRBD2 (6 bases). In germline, CDR1 is SGHRS, CDR2 YFSETQ. This CDR3 is 14 amino acids long. The germline V and J ends were trimmed by 4 bases and 6 bases, with 14 bases remaining between them. This chain's CDR3 is CASSPRRGINEQFF. CDR3 bases: TGCGCCAGCAGCCCAAGACGGGGGATCAATGAGCAGTTCTTC. The variable domain in full, completed from reference TRBV5-1 and TRBJ2-1, reads KAGVTQTPRYLIKTRGQQVTLSCSPISGHRSVSWYQQTPGQGLQFLFEYFSETQRNKGNFPGRFSGRQFSNSRSEMNVSTLELGDSALYLCASSPRRGINEQFFGPGTRLTVL.

This clonotype occurred many times. The chain couples TRBV13 to TRBJ2-3; D is perhaps TRBD1 or TRBD2 (6 bases each). This CDR3 comprises 16 residues. V was cut by 9 bases and J by 8 bases, with 27 bases left in between. From germline, CDR1 is PRHDT and CDR2 FYEKMQ (reference sequence). CDR3 loop: CASTLGGSVPVSTQYF. DNA of the CDR3: TGTGCCAGTACCCTGGGGGGCTCAGTCCCAGTGTCTACGCAGTATTTT.

This clonotype was picked up a small number of times. The rearrangement uses TRBV19 and TRBJ2-1, with 14 bases identical to TRBD2. There are 16 residues in the CDR3. V was pared by 3 bases and J by 10 bases, with 8 bases of the junction left unmatched. Germline V lookup: CDR1 LNHDA, CDR2 SQIVND (reference sequence). The CDR3 sequence: CASSIATSGRVGEQFF. CDR3 coding DNA: TGTGCCAGTAGTATCGCGACTAGCGGGAGGGTTGGGGAGCAGTTCTTC.

The rearrangement links TRBV6-6 to TRBJ2-5; 9 nucleotides agree with TRBD2. V shed 11 bases, J shed 3 bases, and the junction held 7 bases outside the gene matches. The CDR3 sequence is 13 residues long. Per germline, CDR1 MNHNY and CDR2 SVGAGI (reference sequence). The CDR3 spells CAGRLAAKETQYF. CDR3 in DNA: TGTGCCGGGCGACTAGCGGCTAAAGAGACCCAGTACTTC.

J is TRBJ2-5 and V is TRBV29-1, with 9 bases identical to TRBD2. The CDR3 extends over 12 amino acids. Per germline, CDR1 SQVTM and CDR2 ANQGSEA. Losses at the gene ends were 5 bases for V and 4 bases for J; bases not matched to a gene: 2. The CDR3 loop is CSVKLAGETQYF. As DNA, the CDR3 is TGCAGCGTTAAACTAGCGGGAGAGACCCAGTACTTC.

This clonotype has ten or more counts. The chain links TRBV29-1 to TRBJ2-1; D unclear. V was pared by 3 bases and J by 9 bases, with 15 bases between. Per the germline V gene, CDR1 is SQVTM and CDR2 is ANQGSEA. This CDR3 spans 13 amino acids. The CDR3 loop reads CSVDPLIDGEQFF. In DNA form, the CDR3 reads TGCAGCGTTGACCCGCTGATCGACGGTGAGCAGTTCTTC.

J is TRBJ2-1 and V is TRBV20-1; 11 positions agree with TRBD2. Trimming took 4 bases from V and 0 from J; bases not matched to a gene: 8. CDR1 DFQATT and CDR2 SNEGSKA come from the germline V gene (reference sequence). The CDR3 has 17 residues. CDR3 nucleotides: TGCAGTGCTATAGCCCCTAGCGGGAGGATCTCCTACAATGAGCAGTTCTTC. Its protein product is CSAIAPSGRISYNEQFF.

This clonotype was observed a few times. The rearrangement uses TRBV4-1 and TRBJ1-2; D is ambiguous. Germline loops: CDR1 MGHRA, CDR2 YSYEKL. V lost 4 bases and J 8 bases, leaving 17 bases between the germline ends. This CDR3 has 14 residues. The CDR3 sequence is CASSPMTTAGGYTF. DNA of the CDR3: TGCGCCAGCAGCCCTATGACTACGGCCGGCGGCTACACCTTC.